The clone carrying this TCR beta chain was seen more than once but under ten times. The source of the sample is a study of blood T cells in healthy people across ages. All donors came from Russia, were Caucasian and healthy, and spanned ages about 6 to 100. Together with a sample-barcoded 5' primer, a J-beta primer mix was included in a second PCR lasting roughly 6 to 12 cycles. A template-switch adaptor containing 12 random nucleotides labeled each cDNA molecule. TCRdb recomputed calls from the 5' RACE reads with MiXCR, one row per CDR3 protein. The sample records roughly 1.9 million distinct CDR3 sequences, about two fifths being singletons. The receptor was derived from a human donor in good health. The sequenced sample was blood.

The CDR3: CASSKRRGGTNEKLFF. In DNA, the CDR3 is TGTGCCAGCAGCAAGCGTCGCGGGGGGACTAATGAAAAACTGTTTTTT. This chain links TRBV12-3 or TRBV12-4 with TRBJ1-4; TRBD1 is a possible D gene (5 bases). V shed 6 bases and J shed 2 bases, with 16 bases lying between them. This CDR3 has 16 amino acids.